Sequencing of this T cell receptor beta chain was carried out in a study of T cells after posttransplantation cyclophosphamide. Cyclophosphamide on days +3 and +4 followed busulfan-fludarabine conditioning and a marrow graft. This clone came up a few times. Repertoires were generated with immunoSEQ multiplex PCR, while TCRdb's copy carries only in-frame clones and drops some. This table has 7,000 to 10,000 clones, about 83% appearing once. The source is a female patient between 40 and 55 years old who received an allogeneic stem cell transplant from an unrelated donor, was CMV-positive, and had no GVHD. Some T cells may be provided by the graft donor. This specimen was PBMCs, taken after allogeneic stem cell transplant with posttransplant cyclophosphamide.

CDR3 bases: TGTGCCATCAGTGAGTCTGGAGGGGAGAACACTGAAGCTTTCTTT. Residues: CAISESGGENTEAFF. V and J are TRBV10-3 and TRBJ1-1, with D tentatively TRBD1 (5 bases). Germline assignment: CDR1 ENHRY and CDR2 SYGVKD. V was shortened by 0 bases and J by 1 base, with 9 bases between the two germline ends. This CDR3 is built from 15 residues.